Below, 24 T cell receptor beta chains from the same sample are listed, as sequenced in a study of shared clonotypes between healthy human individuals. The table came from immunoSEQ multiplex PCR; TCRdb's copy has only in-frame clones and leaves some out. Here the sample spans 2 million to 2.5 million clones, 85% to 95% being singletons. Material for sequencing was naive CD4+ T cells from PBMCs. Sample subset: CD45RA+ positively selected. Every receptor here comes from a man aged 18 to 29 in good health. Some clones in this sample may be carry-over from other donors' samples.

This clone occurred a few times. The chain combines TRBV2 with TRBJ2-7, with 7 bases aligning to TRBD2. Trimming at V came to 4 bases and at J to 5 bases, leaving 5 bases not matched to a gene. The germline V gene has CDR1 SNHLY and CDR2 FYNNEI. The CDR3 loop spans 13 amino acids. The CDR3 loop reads CASSGRGVHEQYF. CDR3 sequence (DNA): TGTGCCAGCAGTGGACGGGGGGTCCACGAGCAGTACTTC.

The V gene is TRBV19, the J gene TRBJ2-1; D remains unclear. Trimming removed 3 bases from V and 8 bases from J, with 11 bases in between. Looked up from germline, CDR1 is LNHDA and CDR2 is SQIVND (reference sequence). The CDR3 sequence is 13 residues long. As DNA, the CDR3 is TGTGCCAGTAGTATCGAGTGGGCGGATGAGCAGTTCTTC. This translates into CASSIEWADEQFF.

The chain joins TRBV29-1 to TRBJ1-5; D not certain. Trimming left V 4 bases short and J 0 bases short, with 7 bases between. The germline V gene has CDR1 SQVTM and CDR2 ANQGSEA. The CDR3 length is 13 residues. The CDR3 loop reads CSVVLNSNQPQHF. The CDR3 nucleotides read TGCAGCGTTGTTTTGAATAGCAATCAGCCCCAGCATTTT.

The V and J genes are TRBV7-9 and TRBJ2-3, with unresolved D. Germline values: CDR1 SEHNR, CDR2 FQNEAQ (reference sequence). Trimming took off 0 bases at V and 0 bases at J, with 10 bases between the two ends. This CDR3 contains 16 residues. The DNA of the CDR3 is TGTGCCAGCAGCTTAGCTTACGTTGCTAGCACAGATACGCAGTATTTT. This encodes CASSLAYVASTDTQYF. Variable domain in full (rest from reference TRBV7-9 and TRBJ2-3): DTGVSQNPRHKITKRGQNVTFRCDPISEHNRLYWYRQTLGQGPEFLTYFQNEAQLEKSRLLSDRFSAERPKGSFSTLEIQRTEQGDSAMYLCASSLAYVASTDTQYFGPGTRLTVL.

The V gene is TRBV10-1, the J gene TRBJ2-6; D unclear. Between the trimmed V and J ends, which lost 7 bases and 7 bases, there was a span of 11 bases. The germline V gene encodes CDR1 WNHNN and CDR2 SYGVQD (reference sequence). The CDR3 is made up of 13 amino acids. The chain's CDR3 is CASTEGAANVLTF. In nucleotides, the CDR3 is TGCGCCAGCACCGAAGGCGCCGCCAACGTCCTGACTTTC.

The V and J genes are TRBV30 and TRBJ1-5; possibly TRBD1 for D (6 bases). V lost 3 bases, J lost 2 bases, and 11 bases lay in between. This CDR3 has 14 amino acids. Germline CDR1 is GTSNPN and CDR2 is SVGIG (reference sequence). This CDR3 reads CAWRGAGGNQPQHF. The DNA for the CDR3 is TGTGCCTGGAGGGGGGCAGGGGGCAATCAGCCCCAGCATTTT. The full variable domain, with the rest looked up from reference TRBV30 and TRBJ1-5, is SQTIHQWPATLVQPVGSPLSLECTVEGTSNPNLYWYRQAAGRGLQLLFYSVGIGQISSEVPQNLSASRPQDRQFILSSKKLLLSDSGFYLCAWRGAGGNQPQHFGDGTRLSIL.

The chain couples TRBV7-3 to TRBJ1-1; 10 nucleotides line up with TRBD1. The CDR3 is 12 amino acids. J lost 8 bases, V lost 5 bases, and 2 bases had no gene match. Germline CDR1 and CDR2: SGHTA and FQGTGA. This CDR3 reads CASSLGQGEAFF. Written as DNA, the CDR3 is TGTGCCAGCAGCCTGGGACAGGGGGAAGCTTTCTTT.

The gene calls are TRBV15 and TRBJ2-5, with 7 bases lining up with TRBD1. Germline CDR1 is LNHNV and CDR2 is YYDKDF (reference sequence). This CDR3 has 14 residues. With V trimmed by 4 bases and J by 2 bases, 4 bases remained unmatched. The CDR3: CATSKGQIQETQYF. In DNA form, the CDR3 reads TGTGCCACCAGCAAGGGACAGATACAAGAGACCCAGTACTTC.

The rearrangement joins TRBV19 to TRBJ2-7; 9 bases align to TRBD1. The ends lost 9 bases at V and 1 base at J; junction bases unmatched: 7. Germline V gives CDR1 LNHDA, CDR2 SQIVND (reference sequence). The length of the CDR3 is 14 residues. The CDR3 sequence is CASKDRGQSYEQYF. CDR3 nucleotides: TGTGCCAGCAAGGACAGGGGACAATCCTACGAGCAGTACTTC.

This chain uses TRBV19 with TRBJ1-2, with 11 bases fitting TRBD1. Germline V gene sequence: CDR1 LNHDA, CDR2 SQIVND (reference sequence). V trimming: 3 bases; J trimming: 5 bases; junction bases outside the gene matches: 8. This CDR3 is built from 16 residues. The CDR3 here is CASSISGQGAMYGYTF. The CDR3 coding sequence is TGTGCCAGTAGTATTTCCGGACAGGGGGCGATGTATGGCTACACCTTC. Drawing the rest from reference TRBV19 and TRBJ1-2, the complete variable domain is DGGITQSPKYLFRKEGQNVTLSCEQNLNHDAMYWYRQDPGQGLRLIYYSQIVNDFQKGDIAEGYSVSREKKESFPLTVTSAQKNPTAFYLCASSISGQGAMYGYTFGSGTRLTVV.

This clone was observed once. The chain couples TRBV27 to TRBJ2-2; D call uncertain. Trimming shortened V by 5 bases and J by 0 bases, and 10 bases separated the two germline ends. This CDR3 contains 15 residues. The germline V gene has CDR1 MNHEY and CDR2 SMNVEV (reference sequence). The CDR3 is CASSLFGANTGELFF. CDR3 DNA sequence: TGTGCCAGCAGTCTCTTCGGCGCGAACACCGGGGAGCTGTTTTTT.

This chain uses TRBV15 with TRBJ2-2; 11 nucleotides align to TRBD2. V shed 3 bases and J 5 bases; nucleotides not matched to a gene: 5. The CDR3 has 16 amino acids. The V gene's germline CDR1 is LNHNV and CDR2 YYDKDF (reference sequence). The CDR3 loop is CATSRALAGGTGELFF. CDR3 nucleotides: TGTGCCACCAGCAGGGCGCTAGCGGGAGGTACCGGGGAGCTGTTTTTT.

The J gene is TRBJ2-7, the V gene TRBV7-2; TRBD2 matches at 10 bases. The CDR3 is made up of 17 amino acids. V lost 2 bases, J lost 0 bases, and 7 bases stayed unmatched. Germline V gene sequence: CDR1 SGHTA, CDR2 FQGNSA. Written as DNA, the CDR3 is TGTGCCAGCAGCTTAAAATCAACTAGCGGGAACTCCTACGAGCAGTACTTC. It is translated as CASSLKSTSGNSYEQYF.

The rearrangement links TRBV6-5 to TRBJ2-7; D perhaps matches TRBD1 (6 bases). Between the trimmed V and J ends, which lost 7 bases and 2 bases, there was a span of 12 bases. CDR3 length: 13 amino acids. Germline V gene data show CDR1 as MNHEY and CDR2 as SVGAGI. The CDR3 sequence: CASMGHATYEQYF. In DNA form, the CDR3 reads TGTGCCAGCATGGGACACGCCACCTACGAGCAGTACTTC.

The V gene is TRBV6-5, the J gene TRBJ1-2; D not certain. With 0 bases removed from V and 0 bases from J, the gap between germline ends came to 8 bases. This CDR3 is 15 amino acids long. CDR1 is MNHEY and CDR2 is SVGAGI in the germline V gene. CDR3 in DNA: TGTGCCAGCAGTTACTCCGAAAAAGCTAACTATGGCTACACCTTC. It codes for CASSYSEKANYGYTF.

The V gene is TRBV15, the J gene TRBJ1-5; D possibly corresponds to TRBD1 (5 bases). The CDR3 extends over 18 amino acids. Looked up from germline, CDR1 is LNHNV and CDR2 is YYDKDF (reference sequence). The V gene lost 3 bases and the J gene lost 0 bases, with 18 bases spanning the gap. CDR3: CATSRGVRQIYSNQPQHF. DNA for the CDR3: TGTGCCACCAGCAGGGGGGTCAGGCAGATTTATAGCAATCAGCCCCAGCATTTT.

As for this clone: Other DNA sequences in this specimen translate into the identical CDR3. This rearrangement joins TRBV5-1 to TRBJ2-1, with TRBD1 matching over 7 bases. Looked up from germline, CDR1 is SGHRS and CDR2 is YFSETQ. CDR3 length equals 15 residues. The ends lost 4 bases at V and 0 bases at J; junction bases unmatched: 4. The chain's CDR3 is CASSLQGSSYNEQFF. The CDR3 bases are TGCGCCAGCAGCCTACAGGGGAGCTCCTACAATGAGCAGTTCTTC.

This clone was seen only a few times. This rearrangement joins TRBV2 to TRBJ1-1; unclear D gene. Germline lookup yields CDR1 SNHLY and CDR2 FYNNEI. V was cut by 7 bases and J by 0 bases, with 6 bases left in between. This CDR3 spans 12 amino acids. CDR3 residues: CASNPVNTEAFF. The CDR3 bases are TGTGCCAGCAATCCGGTGAACACTGAAGCTTTCTTT.

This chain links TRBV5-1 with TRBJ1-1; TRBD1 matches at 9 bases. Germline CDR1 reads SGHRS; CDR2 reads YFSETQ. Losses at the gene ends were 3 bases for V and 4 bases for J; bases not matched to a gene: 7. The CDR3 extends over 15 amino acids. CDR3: CASSSLQGASTEAFF. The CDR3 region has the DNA TGCGCCAGCAGCTCGTTACAGGGGGCAAGCACTGAAGCTTTCTTT. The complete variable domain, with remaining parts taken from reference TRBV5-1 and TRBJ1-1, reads KAGVTQTPRYLIKTRGQQVTLSCSPISGHRSVSWYQQTPGQGLQFLFEYFSETQRNKGNFPGRFSGRQFSNSRSEMNVSTLELGDSALYLCASSSLQGASTEAFFGQGTRLTVV.

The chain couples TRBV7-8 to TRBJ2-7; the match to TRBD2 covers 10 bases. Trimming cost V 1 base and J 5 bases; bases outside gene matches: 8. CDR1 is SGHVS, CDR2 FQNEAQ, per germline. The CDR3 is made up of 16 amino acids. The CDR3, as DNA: TGTGCCAGCAGCTTAGGCCCAGCGGGAGGGCCCCACGAGCAGTACTTC. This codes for CASSLGPAGGPHEQYF.

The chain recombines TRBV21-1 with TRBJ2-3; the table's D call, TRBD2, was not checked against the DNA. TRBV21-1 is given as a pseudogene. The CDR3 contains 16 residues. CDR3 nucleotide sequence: TGTGCCAGCAGCCCCCACCGGGACTACGCTCGAGGTACGCAGTATTTT. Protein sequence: CASSPHRDYARGTQYF.

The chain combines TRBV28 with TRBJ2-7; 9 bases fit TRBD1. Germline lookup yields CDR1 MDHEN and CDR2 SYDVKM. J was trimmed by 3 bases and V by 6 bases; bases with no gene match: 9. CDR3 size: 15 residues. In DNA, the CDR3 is TGTGCCAGCAGACCAACAGGGGGCAGCGTCTACGAGCAGTACTTC. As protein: CASRPTGGSVYEQYF. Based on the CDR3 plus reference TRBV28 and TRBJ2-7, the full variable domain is DVKVTQSSRYLVKRTGEKVFLECVQDMDHENMFWYRQDPGLGLRLIYFSYDVKMKEKGDIPEGYSVSREKKERFSLILESASTNQTSMYLCASRPTGGSVYEQYFGPGTRLTVT.

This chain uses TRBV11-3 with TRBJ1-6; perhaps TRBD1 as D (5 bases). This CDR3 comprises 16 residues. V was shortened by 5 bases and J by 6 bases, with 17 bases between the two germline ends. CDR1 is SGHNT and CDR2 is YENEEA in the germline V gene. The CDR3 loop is CASSAGGAGLNSPLHF. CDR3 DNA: TGTGCCAGCAGCGCCGGAGGAGCGGGGCTTAATTCACCCCTCCACTTT.

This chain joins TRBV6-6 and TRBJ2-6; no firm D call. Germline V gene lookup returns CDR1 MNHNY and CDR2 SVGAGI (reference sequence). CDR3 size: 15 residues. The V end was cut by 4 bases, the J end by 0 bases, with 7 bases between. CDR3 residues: CASSFKNSGANVLTF. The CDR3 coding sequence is TGTGCCAGCAGTTTTAAGAACTCTGGGGCCAACGTCCTGACTTTC.